This T cell receptor (beta chain) is drawn from a study of radiation and T cells in renal cell carcinoma. As to time point: blood 2 weeks post-SBRT. Documented treatment: 15 Gy SBRT to primary tumor, nephrectomy 4 weeks later. The CDR3 is made up of 15 amino acids. V shed 3 bases and J shed 0 bases, with 10 bases lying between them. Germline CDR1 is SGHRS and CDR2 is YFSETQ. The assay was immunoSEQ multiplex PCR, and TCRdb's table has in-frame clones only and misses some. The sample has 65,000 to 80,000 clones; approximately 86% are singletons. The specimen was blood, collected from a patient whose treatment included radiotherapy and nephrectomy. The V and J genes are TRBV5-1 and TRBJ2-1, with D possibly TRBD2 on 5 matching bases. The TCR was taken from a woman in her forties or fifties with renal cell carcinoma. The CDR3 region has the DNA TGCGCCAGCAGCTCGGACTCGAACTCCTACAATGAGCAGTTCTTC. Its protein product is CASSSDSNSYNEQFF.